The 15 T cell receptor beta chains given below trace back to one sample, sequenced in a study of cytomegalovirus exposure and HLA in healthy donors. Primers for the PCR totalled 60 Vbeta and 13 Jbeta. The data were produced by immunoSEQ multiplex PCR, yet TCRdb's version contains in-frame clones alone and is incomplete. This sample has about 100,000 clones, with 70% to 85% found just once. Sequences were obtained from PBMCs. These receptor sequences come from a woman aged 40 to 50 in good health and CMV-seronegative.

J is TRBJ2-3 and V is TRBV5-5; TRBD1 agrees at 11 bases. This CDR3 region has 15 residues. Germline V CDR1 and CDR2: SGHKS, YYEKEE (reference sequence). The V segment lost 4 bases and the J segment 3 bases; nucleotides outside the gene matches: 4. The CDR3 coding sequence is TGTGCCAGCAGCCCCGGACAGGGGGCGACAGATACGCAGTATTTT. This codes for CASSPGQGATDTQYF.

This clone showed up just a few times. V and J are TRBV19 and TRBJ1-5; TRBD1 agrees at 8 bases. V trimming: 3 bases; J trimming: 11 bases; junction bases outside the gene matches: 6. The germline V gene has CDR1 LNHDA and CDR2 SQIVND (reference sequence). This CDR3 contains 13 residues. CDR3 bases: TGTGCCAGTAGTATCGGGCAGGGGGCAGCCCAGCATTTT. Translated, it gives CASSIGQGAAQHF.

This clone was recorded a few times. The chain employs TRBV2 and TRBJ2-3; 7 positions agree with TRBD1. V shed 6 bases and J 2 bases; nucleotides not matched to a gene: 11. Germline values: CDR1 SNHLY, CDR2 FYNNEI. This CDR3 contains 16 residues. The CDR3 sequence: CASSTGTESLTDTQYF. The CDR3 DNA reads TGTGCCAGCAGCACCGGGACAGAAAGCCTCACAGATACGCAGTATTTT.

V is TRBV7-2 and J is TRBJ1-2; 7 nucleotides line up with TRBD1. Trimming cost V 4 bases and J 8 bases; bases outside gene matches: 7. There are 13 residues in the CDR3. From germline, CDR1 is SGHTA and CDR2 FQGNSA. The CDR3 sequence: CASSWRGGDGYTF. CDR3 DNA sequence: TGTGCCAGCAGCTGGAGAGGGGGCGACGGCTACACCTTC.

This sequence joins TRBV28 and TRBJ2-2, with 10 bases that match TRBD2. Germline lookup yields CDR1 MDHEN and CDR2 SYDVKM. V trimming: 7 bases; J trimming: 5 bases; junction bases outside the gene matches: 16. The CDR3 is 18 residues long. The CDR3 coding sequence is TGTGCCAGCACTCCCCTCAGCGGGAGGGCCGTATGGACCGGGGAGCTGTTTTTT. This sequence encodes CASTPLSGRAVWTGELFF. The full variable domain, with the rest looked up from reference TRBV28 and TRBJ2-2, is DVKVTQSSRYLVKRTGEKVFLECVQDMDHENMFWYRQDPGLGLRLIYFSYDVKMKEKGDIPEGYSVSREKKERFSLILESASTNQTSMYLCASTPLSGRAVWTGELFFGEGSRLTVL.

The chain combines TRBV28 with TRBJ2-7; 10 bases match TRBD1. The V gene end was trimmed by 6 bases and the J gene end by 1 base; junction bases not matched to a gene: 6. The CDR3 has 15 residues. CDR1 MDHEN and CDR2 SYDVKM come from the germline V gene. The CDR3 nucleotides read TGTGCCAGCAGGGTAGGGACAGGGGATTCCTACGAGCAGTACTTC. It codes for CASRVGTGDSYEQYF.

The chain joins TRBV18 to TRBJ2-7; 13 bases fit TRBD2. This CDR3 spans 16 amino acids. Germline trimming cut 2 bases from V and 3 bases from J; bases unmatched to any gene: 4. Germline V gene lookup returns CDR1 KGHSH and CDR2 LQKENI. In DNA form, the CDR3 reads TGTGCCAGCTCACCATTTGGGACTAGCGGGGTCTACGAGCAGTACTTC. It specifies CASSPFGTSGVYEQYF.

The chain employs TRBV10-2 and TRBJ1-1; D remains unclear. Trimming shortened V by 0 bases and J by 1 base, and 9 bases separated the two germline ends. The CDR3 loop spans 15 amino acids. Germline loops: CDR1 WSHSY, CDR2 SAAADI. The CDR3 sequence: CASSESRGGNTEAFF. The CDR3 DNA follows: TGCGCCAGCAGTGAGTCGCGGGGAGGGAACACTGAAGCTTTCTTT.

The rearrangement uses TRBV11-2 and TRBJ2-7; no clear D gene. V lost 0 bases and J 2 bases, leaving 17 bases between the germline ends. Germline values: CDR1 SGHAT, CDR2 FQNNGV. CDR3 size: 17 residues. The CDR3 DNA sequence: TGTGCCAGCAGCTTAGATCTAAAAGATGCAAGCCCCTACGAGCAGTACTTC. Translation gives CASSLDLKDASPYEQYF. Together with reference TRBV11-2 and TRBJ2-7, the CDR3 gives the full variable domain: EAGVAQSPRYKIIEKRQSVAFWCNPISGHATLYWYQQILGQGPKLLIQFQNNGVVDDSQLPKDRFSAERLKGVDSTLKIQPAKLEDSAVYLCASSLDLKDASPYEQYFGPGTRLTVT.

This rearrangement joins TRBV9 to TRBJ2-1, with D tentatively TRBD2 (5 bases). In germline, CDR1 is SGDLS, CDR2 YYNGEE. V lost 0 bases, J lost 8 bases, and 15 bases lay in between. The CDR3 is 15 amino acids. The CDR3 is CASSVDGVREDEQFF. The CDR3 DNA reads TGTGCCAGCAGCGTAGACGGGGTGAGGGAAGATGAGCAGTTCTTC.

This clone has a handful of counts. The chain employs TRBV18 and TRBJ2-2; 9 bases are a match to TRBD1. This CDR3 has 16 residues. The germline V gene encodes CDR1 KGHSH and CDR2 LQKENI. V was clipped by 3 bases and J by 1 base; unmatched bases: 3. The CDR3, as DNA: TGTGCCAGCTCACCGGCGACAGGGGGGAACACCGGGGAGCTGTTTTTT. Protein sequence: CASSPATGGNTGELFF.

This rearrangement joins TRBV7-2 to TRBJ1-1; D ambiguous. Per germline, CDR1 SGHTA and CDR2 FQGNSA. The CDR3 sequence is 13 residues long. Trimming removed 2 bases from V and 8 bases from J, with 12 bases in between. The CDR3 coding sequence is TGTGCCAGCAGCTTAACGGGTCGGAGGGAAGCTTTCTTT. It yields the protein CASSLTGRREAFF.

The genes are TRBV5-6 and TRBJ2-1; TRBD2 matches at 11 bases. The CDR3 extends over 18 amino acids. Per germline, CDR1 SGHDT and CDR2 YYEEEE. V gave up 0 bases and J gave up 1 base; unmatched junction bases: 6. The CDR3 DNA reads as TGTGCCAGCAGCTTGGAACCTAGCGGGAGGCGGTCCTACAATGAGCAGTTCTTC. Its translation is CASSLEPSGRRSYNEQFF.

This chain links TRBV20-1 with TRBJ1-1; unclear D gene. The V gene lost 1 base and the J gene lost 6 bases, with 3 bases spanning the gap. CDR3 size: 10 residues. CDR1 and CDR2 from the germline V gene are DFQATT and SNEGSKA (reference sequence). The CDR3 protein is CSARVAEAFF. In nucleotides, the CDR3 is TGCAGTGCTAGAGTAGCTGAAGCTTTCTTT.

V is TRBV21-1 and J is TRBJ2-1; the D call TRBD1 from the table was never checked on the DNA. TRBV21-1 is designated a pseudogene. The CDR3 has 15 residues. The CDR3 DNA is TGTGCCAGCAGCAAATACAGGGGGCGGCACCAGGAGCAGTTCTTC. It codes for CASSKYRGRHQEQFF.